This is a list of T cell receptor beta chains from one sample in a study of CD8+CD57+ T cells in acquired aplastic anemia. MiXCR, applied by TCRdb to the reads, yields one record per CDR3 protein. The sample lists a few hundred thousand distinct CDR3 sequences; about a third were seen once. Sequencing was done on a sample of sorted CD4+, CD8+, or CD8+CD57+ T cells (not recorded which) from PBMCs. All receptors derive from a human donor with aplastic anemia. CDR3s include the opening cysteine and the closing phenylalanine or tryptophan. D genes are given only for firm matches. Not all rows give a size; the values are once, few, many and, for expanded clones, a class.

V	size	J	D	DNA	CDR3
TRBV27	-	TRBJ2-4	-	TGTGCCAGCAGTTTACCCAGGGGCATTCAGTACTTC	CASSLPRGIQYF
TRBV5-5	few	TRBJ1-1	-	TGTGCCAGCAGCTTGGATACAGGGTTGAACACTGAAGCTTTCTTT	CASSLDTGLNTEAFF
TRBV10-3	few	TRBJ1-1	-	TGTGCCGTTAAGGACCCGAACACTGAAGCTTTCTTT	CAVKDPNTEAFF
TRBV11-1	-	TRBJ2-3	-	TGTGCCAGCAGCTTGGGGCCCACAGATACGCAGTATTTT	CASSLGPTDTQYF
TRBV29-1	-	TRBJ1-5	-	TGCAGCGTTGAAGTGGGCCTGGGCGAGCCCCAGCATTTT	CSVEVGLGEPQHF
TRBV5-5	many	TRBJ1-6	TRBD1	TGTGCCAGCAGCCCGACCCCCACAGGGGCTGGGTCACCCCTCCACTTT	CASSPTPTGAGSPLHF
TRBV29-1	few	TRBJ1-3	TRBD1	TGCAGCGTTGAAAGCTTTGGGACAGGCGACTCTGGAAACACCATATATTTT	CSVESFGTGDSGNTIYF
TRBV19	many	TRBJ1-1	-	TGTGCCAGTAGTATTTTTGGAGGAAAGGCTGAAGCTTTCTTT	CASSIFGGKAEAFF
TRBV12-3/TRBV12-4	few	TRBJ1-3	-	TGTGCCAGCAGTTTTAATGCAGGTAGAAACACCATATATTTT	CASSFNAGRNTIYF
TRBV29-1	-	TRBJ1-1	-	TGCAGTCGTCGCACTGGGGGGCGGGTCACTGAAGCTTTCTTT	CSRRTGGRVTEAFF
TRBV3-1	few	TRBJ1-3	-	TGTGCCAGCAGCCAAGAGGGAGGGTGGCCCTCTGGAAACACCATATATTTT	CASSQEGGWPSGNTIYF
TRBV19	few	TRBJ1-5	-	TGTGCCAGTAGTATCGGGGCGAGTCAGCCCCAGCATTTT	CASSIGASQPQHF
TRBV7-2	-	TRBJ2-1	TRBD1	TGTGCCAGCAGCTTCGGGACAGAGTACAATGAGCAGTTCTTC	CASSFGTEYNEQFF
TRBV2	many	TRBJ2-5	-	TGTGCCAGCAGTCCTCGTTTGGAGGCAGAGACCCAGTACTTC	CASSPRLEAETQYF
TRBV11-2	few	TRBJ2-7	-	TGTGCCAGCAGCTTAGACAGGCTTACGGGCGAGCAGTACTTC	CASSLDRLTGEQYF
TRBV5-1	-	TRBJ2-5	-	TGCGCCAGCAGCTTGGAATCGGACCCAACTTCCATTTCCAACTTC	CASSLESDPTSISNF
TRBV10-3	-	TRBJ1-1	TRBD1	TGTGCCATCAGTTGGACGGACAGGGGCACTGAAGCTTTCTTT	CAISWTDRGTEAFF
TRBV20-1	few	TRBJ1-3	TRBD1	TGCAGTGCTCGGGACAGGGGAATATCGAACACCATATATTTT	CSARDRGISNTIYF
TRBV7-2	-	TRBJ2-3	-	TGTGCCAGCAGCTTACAGGGGAGGGTAGATACGCAGTATTTT	CASSLQGRVDTQYF
TRBV20-1	many	TRBJ1-5	-	TGCAGTGCTGGACTGATTGGTCAGCCCCAGCATTTT	CSAGLIGQPQHF
TRBV7-2	few	TRBJ1-1	-	TGTGCCAGCAGCTTAGCCCCAGGGGTGGCCACTGAAGCTTTCTTT	CASSLAPGVATEAFF
TRBV7-9	-	TRBJ2-3	-	TGTGCCAGCAGCTTAATGACGGGAGATACGCAGTATTTT	CASSLMTGDTQYF
TRBV19	-	TRBJ1-6	-	TGTGCCAGTAGTATCGGACAGACCATCGATTCACCCCTCCACTTT	CASSIGQTIDSPLHF
TRBV29-1	once	TRBJ1-2	-	TGCAGCGTTGAGGACAGCCTCGGGGATGGCTACACCTTC	CSVEDSLGDGYTF
TRBV24-1	many	TRBJ2-7	TRBD1	TGTGCCACCAGTGATAGACAGGGTGGCGAATCCTACGAGCAGTACTTC	CATSDRQGGESYEQYF
TRBV6-5	few	TRBJ2-7	-	TGTGCCAGCAGTTCCACGGTGTACCCTCAGAGGGCCTACGAGCAGTACTTC	CASSSTVYPQRAYEQYF
TRBV7-2	-	TRBJ1-6	TRBD1	TGTGCCAGCAGCTTTACCGGGACAGGGGGTTCACCCCTCCACTTT	CASSFTGTGGSPLHF
TRBV5-1	few	TRBJ1-6	TRBD1	TGCGCCAGCGGACAGGGCGCTAGGGATAATTCACCCCTCCACTTT	CASGQGARDNSPLHF
TRBV2	-	TRBJ2-7	-	TGTGCCAGCTGGGTCGAGTTACGCGAGCAGTACTTC	CASWVELREQYF
TRBV10-2	-	TRBJ1-1	TRBD1	TGCGCCAGCAGTGTCTCAGAGACAGGGGGCCGGAACACTGAAGCTTTCTTT	CASSVSETGGRNTEAFF
TRBV18	-	TRBJ1-1	-	TGTGCCACCTCACCGGGGGAGAGCACTGAAGCTTTCTTT	CATSPGESTEAFF
TRBV2	many	TRBJ2-7	-	TGTGCCAGCAGTCCCCAGGGTTCCGGGCAGCAGTACTTC	CASSPQGSGQQYF
TRBV24-1	many	TRBJ2-1	TRBD2	TGTGCCACCAGTGATCCGTGGACTAGCGGGGCTTACAATGAGCAGTTCTTC	CATSDPWTSGAYNEQFF
TRBV10-3	many	TRBJ1-6	-	TGTGCCATCAGTGAGGGACTTAATTCACCCCTCCACTTT	CAISEGLNSPLHF
TRBV6-1	-	TRBJ1-1	TRBD1	TGTGCCACCAAGGACAGGACGAACACTGAAGCTTTCTTT	CATKDRTNTEAFF
TRBV5-1	-	TRBJ2-1	-	TGCGCCAGCAGCTTAGCGGGCAGAAACAATGAGCAGTTCTTC	CASSLAGRNNEQFF
TRBV19	many	TRBJ1-5	-	TGTGCCAGTAGTATGGTGTATCAGCCCCAGCATTTT	CASSMVYQPQHF
TRBV11-2	-	TRBJ2-7	-	TGTGCCAGCAGCCTAGAGGTACAGCCCAGAATATACGAGCAGTACTTC	CASSLEVQPRIYEQYF
TRBV6-2/TRBV6-3	-	TRBJ2-1	-	TGTGCCAGCAGTTACCGACAAGTCTCCTACAATGAGCAGTTCTTC	CASSYRQVSYNEQFF
TRBV27	few	TRBJ1-2	-	TGTGCCACCCCTCTGAACTATGGCTACACCTTC	CATPLNYGYTF
TRBV25-1	many	TRBJ1-2	TRBD1	TGTGCCAGCAGTGGCCCAGGGGGCCGCCAAGGCTACTATGGCTACACCTTC	CASSGPGGRQGYYGYTF
TRBV7-2	-	TRBJ2-7	-	TGCGCCAGCAGCCGGGACCGCCTTTGGAACGAGCAGTACTTC	CASSRDRLWNEQYF
TRBV7-9	-	TRBJ2-7	-	TGTGCCAGCAGCTTAGTCACAGGGTGGAATAACGAGCAGTACTTC	CASSLVTGWNNEQYF
TRBV7-9	many	TRBJ1-1	-	TGTGCGACTAAAAACGGGAACACTGAAGCTTTCTTT	CATKNGNTEAFF
TRBV10-3	many	TRBJ2-7	-	TGTGCCATCAGTGAGTCCCGGCAGGGGGGATTTCTCGAGCAGTACTTC	CAISESRQGGFLEQYF